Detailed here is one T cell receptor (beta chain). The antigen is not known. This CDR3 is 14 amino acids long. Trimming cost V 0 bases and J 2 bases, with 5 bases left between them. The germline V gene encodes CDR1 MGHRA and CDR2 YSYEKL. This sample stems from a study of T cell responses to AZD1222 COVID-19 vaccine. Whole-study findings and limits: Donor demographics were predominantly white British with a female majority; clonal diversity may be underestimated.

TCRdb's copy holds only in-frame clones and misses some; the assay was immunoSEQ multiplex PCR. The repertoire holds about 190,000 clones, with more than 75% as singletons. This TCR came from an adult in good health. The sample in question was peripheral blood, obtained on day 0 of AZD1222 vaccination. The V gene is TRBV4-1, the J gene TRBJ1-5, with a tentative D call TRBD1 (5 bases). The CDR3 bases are TGCGCCAGCAGCCAAGAGGGGGGCAATCAGCCCCAGCATTTT. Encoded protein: CASSQEGGNQPQHF.